Listed here are 2 T cell receptor beta chains from one sample, sequenced in a study of cytomegalovirus exposure and HLA in healthy donors. The PCR had 60 Vbeta and 13 Jbeta primers. Measured with immunoSEQ multiplex PCR; TCRdb has only the in-frame clones, and not every one. The sample has about 280,000 clones, around 90% seen once. The material sequenced was PBMCs. These receptors were obtained from a woman younger than 35 in good health and CMV-seronegative.

The rearrangement joins TRBV18 to TRBJ2-5; tentatively, D is TRBD1 (5 bases). The CDR3 runs 13 residues. Trimming cost V 2 bases and J 1 base, with 5 bases left between them. Germline V gives CDR1 KGHSH, CDR2 LQKENI. CDR3 in amino acids: CASSPGAQETQYF. Written as DNA, the CDR3 is TGTGCCAGCTCACCAGGGGCCCAAGAGACCCAGTACTTC.

J is TRBJ1-2 and V is TRBV6-5; no firm D call. CDR1 is MNHEY, CDR2 SVGAGI, per germline. Trimming cost V 0 bases and J 3 bases, with 11 bases left between them. CDR3 length: 15 residues. CDR3 in DNA: TGTGCCAGCAGTTACTCCCGGAGTTCGGACTATGGCTACACCTTC. Protein: CASSYSRSSDYGYTF.